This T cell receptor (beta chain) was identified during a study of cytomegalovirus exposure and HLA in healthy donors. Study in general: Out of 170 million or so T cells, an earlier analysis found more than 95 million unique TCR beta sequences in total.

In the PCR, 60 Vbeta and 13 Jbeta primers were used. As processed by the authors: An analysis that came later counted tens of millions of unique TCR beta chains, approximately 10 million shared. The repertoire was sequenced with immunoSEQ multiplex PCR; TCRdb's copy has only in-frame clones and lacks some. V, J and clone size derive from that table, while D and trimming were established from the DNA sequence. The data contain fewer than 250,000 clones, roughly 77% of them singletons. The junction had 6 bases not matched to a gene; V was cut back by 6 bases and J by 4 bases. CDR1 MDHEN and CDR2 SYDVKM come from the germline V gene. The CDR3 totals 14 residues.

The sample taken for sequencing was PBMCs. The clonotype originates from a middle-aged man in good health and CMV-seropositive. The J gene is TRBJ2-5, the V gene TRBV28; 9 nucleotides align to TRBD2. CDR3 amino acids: CASSQGGRGETQYF. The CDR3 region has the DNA TGTGCCAGCAGCCAGGGCGGGAGGGGAGAGACCCAGTACTTC.